This T cell receptor (beta chain) is from a study of identical twins (dated by TCRdb to 2016 to 2017). Regarding the research as a whole: To test whether fetal clonotypes persist, the study used deep sequencing on TCR alpha and beta repertoires from monozygotic twins, unrelated adults of various ages, and cord blood. To rule out contamination, the twin experiments were replicated at different times with different library preparation protocols.

The method behind the library was 5' RACE. The listed sequencing device is Illumina HiSeq 2000. Template switching added a universal primer binding site, and the final cDNA carried a unique molecular identifier that allowed TCR cDNA molecules to be counted accurately. First-strand cDNA for TCR alpha and beta chains was synthesized from specific primers in the conserved constant-segment region. To control for contamination, every cDNA library was double barcoded, receiving both a SMART-Mk sample barcode and Illumina barcodes. TruSeq adapter sequences and Illumina sample barcodes were added in two successive PCR steps. The TCR alpha and beta cDNA libraries were sequenced on the Illumina HiSeq platform using custom primers. The paper's data handling went like this. MiGEC was used to process raw reads and extract unique molecular identifiers, and MiXCR was used to find CDR3 positions. Recombination models were inferred per individual with the repgenHMM and IGoR tools using an EM algorithm. The tcR package in R was used for shared clonotype analysis, with sharing normalized by the product of cloneset sizes. To study raw recombination free of thymic and clonal selection effects, out-of-frame nonproductive sequences were analyzed. TCRdb trimmed public reads at Q25 via fastp, called clones via MiXCR and kept in-frame beta chains. Each entry is one CDR3 protein sequence, shown with its most common DNA and genes. The V and J calls follow TCRdb's processing rather than the paper's. Recorded for this sample are under 500,000 distinct CDR3 sequences; approximately 15% of them occurred a single time. Approximately 0.98% of the sample is in the top ten clones.

The cysteine opens and the phenylalanine closes a CDR3 of 14 amino acids. Only the CDR3 portion is preserved as DNA: 42 bases, with reading frame beginning at the first base. Taken from the germline V gene (reference sequence), the CDR1 and CDR2 loops are LGHDT and YNNKEL. Relative to germline, V is 0 bases shorter and J is 7 bases shorter, with 9 bases between their ends. Here is what the overall study found, with its caveats: Out-of-frame TCR alpha sequences shared between twins showed an excess of low generation-probability sequences compared with coincidental sharing between unrelated individuals. Because the same donors could not be followed over many years, the conclusions depended on cross-sectional statistical analysis. A weaker excess of twin sharing was found in beta out-of-frame sequences because the signal-to-noise ratio was lowered by fewer shared sequences. In monozygotic twins, out-of-frame TCR alpha sharing was systematically underestimated by recombination models, although the models agreed with sharing between unrelated individuals. Zero-insertion analyses could be partly confounded by invariant T cells such as MAIT and iNKT, though diverse VJ usage argued against such confounding for most clonotypes. Fewer insertions were carried by abundant cord blood beta clonotypes; a weaker similar trend was observed in young adult naive repertoires, while no such trend was observed in memory repertoires.

Regarding this clonotype: What antigen it recognizes has not been identified. Qualities for individual bases were not recorded, and no much larger clone is one base off.

Every donor in the study was a healthy Caucasian. The twin cohort consisted of three pairs of female monozygotic twins, all aged roughly 18 to 29 years. Positive isolation kits from Invitrogen were used to isolate the CD4+ and CD8+ T cell populations. The same data also contributed to another study, on yellow fever vaccine responses in identical twins. As the second publication notes: According to the authors, in identical twins the way T cells responded to vaccination appeared partly convergent and partly personalized. In identical twins, the study followed T cell clones that responded to the vaccine with precision.

The receptor's source is a woman aged 18-29 years in good health. The chain links TRBV3-1 with TRBJ1-4, with TRBD1 perhaps the D gene, on 5 matching bases. The source material was CD4+ T cells sorted from blood. In nucleotides, the sequence is TGTGCCAGCAGCCAAGACCAGGGATCTGAAAAACTGTTTTTT. This sequence encodes CASSQDQGSEKLFF.